Below, one T cell receptor beta chain is given with its context. Germline CDR1 and CDR2: SGHNT and YYREEE (reference sequence). CDR3 size: 14 residues. Unmatched junction bases numbered 10, after V lost 6 bases and J lost 10 bases. This sample was included in a study of T cell changes during pregnancy in multiple sclerosis. The repertoire was sequenced with immunoSEQ multiplex PCR; TCRdb's copy has only in-frame clones and lacks some. The table includes 50,000 to 60,000 clones, about 90% detected once. V and J are TRBV5-4 and TRBJ2-1, with 10 bases fitting TRBD2. This receptor was taken from a female donor with multiple sclerosis, enrolled in a pregnancy study. Sequenced here: CD4+ T cells from peripheral blood mononuclear cells, sampled in the first trimester of pregnancy. The CDR3 DNA reads TGTGCCAGCATCCGAGAAGCGGGGGGGCGAGAGCAGTTCTTC. Translated: CASIREAGGREQFF.